The next 24 T cell receptor beta chains were all read from a single sample in a study of radiotherapy plus CTLA-4 blockade in lung cancer. The protocol was immunoSEQ multiplex PCR, while the TCRdb copy is restricted to in-frame clones and leaves out a portion. The profile shows tens of thousands of clones, 65% to 90% of them singletons. This specimen was peripheral blood, taken from a patient treated with radiotherapy plus ipilimumab. All receptors derive from a human donor with non-small cell lung cancer whose response to radiotherapy plus ipilimumab could not be evaluated.

This rearrangement joins TRBV10-2 to TRBJ1-3, with no clear D. Germline V gives CDR1 WSHSY, CDR2 SAAADI. V shed 3 bases and J shed 0 bases, with 12 bases lying between them. The CDR3 length is 16 residues. CDR3 loop: CASSDGVSLSGNTIYF. The CDR3 DNA sequence: TGCGCCAGCAGTGACGGAGTGAGTCTCTCTGGAAACACCATATATTTT.

Written as DNA, the CDR3 is TGTGCCAGCAGTTACAATGAGGACGGGAGTGAGCAGTTCTTC. This gives the protein CASSYNEDGSEQFF. V gene TRBV6-5 combines with J gene TRBJ2-1, with D possibly matching TRBD2 (6 bases). V was shortened by 2 bases and J by 9 bases, with 14 bases between the two germline ends. Germline CDR1 MNHEY, CDR2 SVGAGI. The CDR3 has 14 residues.

J is TRBJ2-1 and V is TRBV11-3; 7 bases map to TRBD2. Trimming at V came to 5 bases and at J to 9 bases, leaving 13 bases not matched to a gene. The CDR3 length is 15 residues. Per the germline V gene, CDR1 is SGHNT and CDR2 is YENEEA. CDR3 nucleotide sequence: TGTGCCAGCAGCGGAGAAGGGGCGGGAGTCGTTGAGCAGTTCTTC. Its translation is CASSGEGAGVVEQFF.

This chain links TRBV10-2 with TRBJ1-2; 12 bases are a match to TRBD1. CDR3 size: 14 residues. V lost 8 bases, J lost 3 bases, and 4 bases stayed unmatched. Germline CDR1 is WSHSY and CDR2 is SAAADI. The CDR3 bases are TGCGCCAGCGGGGGACAGGGGGCGTACTATGGCTACACCTTC. This sequence encodes CASGGQGAYYGYTF.

The chain uses TRBV7-9 and TRBJ2-1; D is uncertain. Germline V CDR1 and CDR2: SEHNR, FQNEAQ (reference sequence). The CDR3 is 13 residues long. V lost 7 bases and J lost 4, with 11 bases in between. The CDR3 here is CASTLGPYNEQFF. As DNA, the CDR3 is TGTGCCAGCACCTTGGGCCCTTACAATGAGCAGTTCTTC. The full variable domain, completed using reference TRBV7-9 and TRBJ2-1, is DTGVSQNPRHKITKRGQNVTFRCDPISEHNRLYWYRQTLGQGPEFLTYFQNEAQLEKSRLLSDRFSAERPKGSFSTLEIQRTEQGDSAMYLCASTLGPYNEQFFGPGTRLTVL.

The V call is TRBV18, the J call TRBJ2-7, with a possible D match to TRBD2 (6 bases). Germline V CDR1 and CDR2: KGHSH, LQKENI. The ends were cut back, 0 bases at V and 6 bases at J, with 12 bases in the middle. The CDR3 runs to 14 residues. CDR3 amino acids: CASSPPWAGSEQYF. In DNA, the CDR3 is TGTGCCAGCTCACCACCTTGGGCGGGATCCGAGCAGTACTTC.

This clone appeared once. The rearrangement uses TRBV27 and TRBJ2-3, with no clear D. There are 14 residues in the CDR3. The V end was cut by 2 bases, the J end by 5 bases, with 11 bases between. Germline lookup yields CDR1 MNHEY and CDR2 SMNVEV (reference sequence). CDR3 coding DNA: TGTGCCAGCAGTTTAAGGCTCGCGGTAGATACGCAGTATTTT. It translates to CASSLRLAVDTQYF.

V gene TRBV5-1 combines with J gene TRBJ2-1; tentatively, D is TRBD1 (6 bases). Germline-derived CDR1 and CDR2 are SGHRS and YFSETQ. Trimming shortened V by 4 bases and J by 10 bases, and 9 bases separated the two germline ends. The CDR3 has 11 residues. The CDR3 nucleotides read TGCGCCAGCAGCCCCGACAGGGAGCAGTTCTTC. Protein: CASSPDREQFF.

The chain recombines TRBV5-4 with TRBJ2-5; 9 nucleotides agree with TRBD1. The V segment lost 0 bases and the J segment 5 bases; nucleotides outside the gene matches: 5. Germline V gene sequence: CDR1 SGHNT, CDR2 YYREEE (reference sequence). The CDR3 consists of 15 residues. The DNA for the CDR3 is TGTGCCAGCAGCTTGGCCGGGACAGGGCGGGAGACCCAGTACTTC. Translated, it gives CASSLAGTGRETQYF.

This chain connects TRBV6-1 to TRBJ2-7, with D hard to call. Germline CDR1 is MNHNS and CDR2 is SASEGT. The CDR3 loop spans 13 amino acids. V was pared by 4 bases and J by 7 bases, with 14 bases between. CDR3 coding DNA: TGTGCCAGCAGTGCCGTGTCCCCGCGGGAGCAGTACTTC. Its translation is CASSAVSPREQYF.

This chain uses TRBV6-6 with TRBJ1-1, with 8 bases fitting TRBD1. Germline CDR1 reads MNHNY; CDR2 reads SVGAGI (reference sequence). V lost 5 bases, J lost 1 base, and 6 bases stayed unmatched. The CDR3 consists of 15 residues. The CDR3 protein is CASSGRDRGNTEAFF. CDR3 bases: TGTGCCAGCAGTGGCCGAGACAGGGGGAACACTGAAGCTTTCTTT.

The chain links TRBV5-5 to TRBJ2-2; TRBD2 is a possible D gene (6 bases). CDR1 is SGHKS and CDR2 is YYEKEE in the germline V gene (reference sequence). There are 14 residues in the CDR3. V lost 10 bases and J lost 6, with 19 bases in between. For the CDR3, the DNA is TGTGCCGGTGGATTGGGGGGAGTCCCCGGGGAGCTGTTTTTT. It specifies CAGGLGGVPGELFF. The full variable domain, with the rest looked up from reference TRBV5-5 and TRBJ2-2, is DAGVTQSPTHLIKTRGQQVTLRCSPISGHKSVSWYQQVLGQGPQFIFQYYEKEERGRGNFPDRFSARQFPNYSSELNVNALLLGDSALYLCAGGLGGVPGELFFGEGSRLTVL.

The chain couples TRBV6-1 to TRBJ2-2; D possibly corresponds to TRBD2 (6 bases). This CDR3 comprises 14 residues. Germline CDR1 MNHNS, CDR2 SASEGT. Trimming removed 0 bases from V and 12 bases from J, with 14 bases in between. The CDR3 nucleotides read TGTGCCAGCAGTGAAGCGGCGGGGCACCAGAAGCTGTTTTTT. This gives the protein CASSEAAGHQKLFF.

V and J are TRBV28 and TRBJ2-5; D gene ambiguous. Germline V gene lookup returns CDR1 MDHEN and CDR2 SYDVKM. V was trimmed by 5 bases and J by 1 base, leaving 14 bases between them. The CDR3 has 15 amino acids. In DNA form, the CDR3 reads TGTGCCAGCAGTGATGCCTCTGTGGCCCAAGAGACCCAGTACTTC. Translation: CASSDASVAQETQYF.

As regards this clone: One junction end does not reproduce the germline sequence, and a read error may be involved. V usage is TRBV28 and J usage is TRBJ2-7; weak D call: TRBD1 (6 bases). CDR1 and CDR2 from the germline V gene are MDHEN and SYDVKM. This CDR3 is built from 15 residues. CDR3 sequence: CASRANSGRGQDGNF. Written as DNA, the CDR3 is TGTGCCAGCAGGGCCAACTCCGGCAGGGGCCAAGACGGCAACTTC.

The V call is TRBV28, the J call TRBJ1-6; no reliable D call. CDR1 and CDR2 (germline): MDHEN, SYDVKM. The CDR3 sequence is 13 residues long. Trimming stripped 5 bases from V and 18 bases from J, with 20 bases between. CDR3 residues: CASSRTARNQDHF. The CDR3 DNA follows: TGTGCCAGCAGTCGGACTGCTCGCAATCAGGACCACTTT.

This chain joins TRBV7-6 and TRBJ1-2; TRBD1 matches 11 bases. The CDR3 extends over 13 amino acids. The germline gives CDR1 SGHVS, CDR2 FNYEAQ. The V gene end was trimmed by 5 bases and the J gene end by 8 bases; junction bases not matched to a gene: 4. CDR3 loop: CASSTGQGDGYTF. CDR3 DNA: TGTGCCAGCAGCACGGGACAGGGGGACGGCTACACCTTC.

This chain uses TRBV6-6 with TRBJ1-5; no clear D gene. The CDR3 has 15 residues. Trimming cost V 10 bases and J 0 bases, with 16 bases left between them. CDR1 and CDR2 (germline): MNHNY, SVGAGI (reference sequence). The CDR3, as DNA: TGTGCCACCTCCCAGGACGGGAATAGCAATCAGCCCCAGCATTTT. Amino acid sequence: CATSQDGNSNQPQHF.

The chain is built from TRBV28 and TRBJ2-7; a weak D match, TRBD1 (5 bases). CDR3 length equals 14 residues. V was pared by 5 bases and J by 7 bases, with 18 bases between. Germline V CDR1 and CDR2: MDHEN, SYDVKM. For the CDR3, the DNA is TGTGCCAGCAGTCGACTCGCAGGCCAGGGAGAGCAGTACTTC. Translating it yields CASSRLAGQGEQYF.

This clone occurred a few times. The chain combines TRBV7-9 with TRBJ2-3, with D unresolved. Trimming removed 5 bases at V and 1 base at J, with 4 bases between. Germline V CDR1 and CDR2: SEHNR, FQNEAQ (reference sequence). The CDR3 has 12 residues. The CDR3 DNA reads as TGTGCCAGCAGCCTCGGCACAGATACGCAGTATTTT. This encodes CASSLGTDTQYF.

The chain joins TRBV29-1 to TRBJ1-1; D might be TRBD1 (6 bases). The CDR3 contains 15 residues. Trimming removed 1 base at V and 6 bases at J, with 18 bases between. Looked up from germline, CDR1 is SQVTM and CDR2 is ANQGSEA. As DNA, the CDR3 is TGCAGCGTTGAAGGGGTGGCGGACGAGGGGGCTGAAGCTTTCTTT. Protein sequence: CSVEGVADEGAEAFF.

The CDR3 reads CASSGSGFADTQYF. The CDR3 coding sequence is TGTGCCAGCAGTGGGTCGGGATTTGCAGATACGCAGTATTTT. This chain links TRBV6-1 with TRBJ2-3, with a possible D match to TRBD2 (5 bases). V lost 4 bases to trimming and J lost 4 bases, with 12 bases between them. From germline, CDR1 is MNHNS and CDR2 SASEGT. The CDR3 runs to 14 residues.

This clone was counted only a few times. This chain uses TRBV4-1 with TRBJ2-7; D gene unclear. There are 14 residues in the CDR3. CDR1 and CDR2 from the germline V gene are MGHRA and YSYEKL. V lost 4 bases and J 7 bases, leaving 17 bases between the germline ends. The CDR3 DNA reads TGCGCCAGCAGCCTCAAAACAACGTCAGGAGAGCAGTACTTC. This codes for CASSLKTTSGEQYF.

The V call is TRBV25-1, the J call TRBJ1-2, with 7 positions matching TRBD1. The CDR3 length is 14 residues. Germline loops: CDR1 MGHDK, CDR2 SYGVNS. The J segment lost 1 base and the V segment lost 6 bases, leaving 5 bases of the junction unmatched. The CDR3 loop is CASSEGGLNYGYTF. CDR3 nucleotides: TGTGCCAGCAGCGAAGGGGGCCTTAACTATGGCTACACCTTC.